This TCR beta chain was captured by sequencing in a study of identical twins. TCRdb redid the calling of the 5' RACE reads with MiXCR, one entry per CDR3 protein. The sample includes some 570,000 distinct CDR3 sequences, 20% to 25% of them seen just once. This clonotype has a handful of counts. The sample was also reused in another study, on yellow fever vaccine responses in identical twins.

Sequencing was carried out using CD4+ T cells sorted from blood. The sequence derives from a woman younger than 30 in good health.

CDR3 coding DNA: TGTGCCAGCAGCTTAGCGGGAGGGCCTAACGATGAGCAGTTCTTC. Encoded protein: CASSLAGGPNDEQFF. The genes are TRBV7-2 and TRBJ2-1, with 7 bases fitting TRBD2. Germline values: CDR1 SGHTA, CDR2 FQGNSA. The CDR3 runs 15 residues. V was clipped by 0 bases and J by 8 bases; unmatched bases: 7.